This T cell receptor beta chain came from a study of blood T cells in healthy people across ages. Study details: When template switching was applied, about one barcoded beta molecule was captured per two T cells.

Sample-barcoded 5' priming and a J-beta primer mix drove a second PCR of 7 to 11 cycles. One entry per CDR3 protein results from TCRdb running MiXCR on the 5' RACE reads. The profile shows under 2,000,000 distinct CDR3 sequences, around 50% of them singletons. J was trimmed by 4 bases and V by 5 bases; bases with no gene match: 7. There are 15 residues in the CDR3. Germline CDR1 reads SGHTA; CDR2 reads FQGTGA. The sequenced sample consisted of blood. The clonotype originates from a woman between 40 and 55 years old in good health. V usage is TRBV7-3 and J usage is TRBJ2-1; the match to TRBD1 covers 8 bases. The CDR3, as DNA: TGTGCCAGCAGCCCCCAGACAGGGGCGTACAATGAGCAGTTCTTC. Its protein is CASSPQTGAYNEQFF.